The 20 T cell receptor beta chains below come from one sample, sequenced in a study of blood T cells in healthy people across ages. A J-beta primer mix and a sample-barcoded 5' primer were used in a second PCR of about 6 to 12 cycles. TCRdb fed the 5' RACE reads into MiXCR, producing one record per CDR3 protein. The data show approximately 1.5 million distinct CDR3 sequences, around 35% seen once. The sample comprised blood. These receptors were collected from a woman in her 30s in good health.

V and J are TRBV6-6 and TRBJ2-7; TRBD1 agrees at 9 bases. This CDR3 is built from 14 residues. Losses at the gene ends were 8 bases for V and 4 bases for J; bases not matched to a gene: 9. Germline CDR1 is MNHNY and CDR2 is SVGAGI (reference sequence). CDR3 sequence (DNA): TGTGCCAGCCCTCCGGGACAGGGCCGGTACGAGCAGTACTTC. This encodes CASPPGQGRYEQYF.

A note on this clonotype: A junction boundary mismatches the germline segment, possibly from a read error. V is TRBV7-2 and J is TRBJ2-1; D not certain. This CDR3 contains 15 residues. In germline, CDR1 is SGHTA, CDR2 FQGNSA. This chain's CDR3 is CVSSLGVRGYNEQFF. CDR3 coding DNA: TGTGTCAGCAGCCTGGGTGTAAGAGGATACAATGAGCAGTTCTTC.

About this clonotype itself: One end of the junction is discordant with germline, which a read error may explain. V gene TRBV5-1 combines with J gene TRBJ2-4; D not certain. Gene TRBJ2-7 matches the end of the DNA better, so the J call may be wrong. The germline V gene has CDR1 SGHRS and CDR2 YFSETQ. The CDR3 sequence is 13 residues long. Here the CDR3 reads CAGSLDPGYEQYF. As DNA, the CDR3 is TGCGCCGGCAGCTTGGACCCAGGCTACGAGCAGTACTTC.

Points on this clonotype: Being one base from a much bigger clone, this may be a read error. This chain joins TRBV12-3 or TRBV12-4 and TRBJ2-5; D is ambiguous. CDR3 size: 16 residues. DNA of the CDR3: TGTGCCAGCAGTGAGCCCCAATTGGAGTACCAAGAGATCCAGTACTTC. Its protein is CASSEPQLEYQEIQYF.

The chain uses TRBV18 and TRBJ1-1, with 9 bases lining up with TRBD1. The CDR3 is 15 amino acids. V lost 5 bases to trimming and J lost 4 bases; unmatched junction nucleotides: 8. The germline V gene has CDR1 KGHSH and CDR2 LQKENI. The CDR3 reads CASSTSTGGGTEAFF. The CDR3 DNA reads TGTGCCAGCTCAACTTCGACAGGGGGTGGCACTGAAGCTTTCTTT.

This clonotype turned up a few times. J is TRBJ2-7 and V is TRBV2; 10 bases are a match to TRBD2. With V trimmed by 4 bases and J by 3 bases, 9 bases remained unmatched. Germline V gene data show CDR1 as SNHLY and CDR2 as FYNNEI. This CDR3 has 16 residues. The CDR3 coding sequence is TGTGCCAGCAGTGGTTCTAGCGGGAGATACGGCTACGAGCAGTACTTC. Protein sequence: CASSGSSGRYGYEQYF.

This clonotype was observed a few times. The chain's CDR3 is CASRATSGRNDEQYF. DNA for the CDR3: TGTGCCAGCAGGGCGACTAGCGGGAGAAACGACGAGCAGTACTTC. This rearrangement joins TRBV3-1 to TRBJ2-7; 12 bases fit TRBD2. This CDR3 comprises 15 residues. The germline V gene encodes CDR1 LGHDT and CDR2 YNNKEL (reference sequence). V shed 6 bases, J shed 5 bases, and the junction held 8 bases outside the gene matches.

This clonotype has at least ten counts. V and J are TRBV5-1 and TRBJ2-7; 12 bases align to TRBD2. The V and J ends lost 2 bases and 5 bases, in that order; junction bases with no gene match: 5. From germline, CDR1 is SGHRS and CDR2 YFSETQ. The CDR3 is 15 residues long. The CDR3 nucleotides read TGCGCCAGCAGCTTCGGACTAGCGGGAAATGACGAGCAGTACTTC. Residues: CASSFGLAGNDEQYF.

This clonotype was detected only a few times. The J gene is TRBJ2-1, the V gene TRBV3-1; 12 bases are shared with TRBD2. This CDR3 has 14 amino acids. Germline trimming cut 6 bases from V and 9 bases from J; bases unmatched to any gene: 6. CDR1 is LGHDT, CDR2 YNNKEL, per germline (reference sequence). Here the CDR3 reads CASRRLAGVSEQFF. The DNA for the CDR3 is TGTGCCAGCAGGCGACTAGCGGGAGTTAGTGAGCAGTTCTTC.

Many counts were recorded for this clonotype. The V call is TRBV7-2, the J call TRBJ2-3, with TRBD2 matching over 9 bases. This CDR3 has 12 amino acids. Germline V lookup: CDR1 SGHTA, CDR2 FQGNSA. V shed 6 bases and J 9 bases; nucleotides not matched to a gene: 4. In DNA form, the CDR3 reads TGTGCCAGCAGTACAAGCGGGGGGACGCAGTATTTT. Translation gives CASSTSGGTQYF.

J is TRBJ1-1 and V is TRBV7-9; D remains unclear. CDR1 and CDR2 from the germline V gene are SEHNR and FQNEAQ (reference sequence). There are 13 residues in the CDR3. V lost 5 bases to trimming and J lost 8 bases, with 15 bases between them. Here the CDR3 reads CASSMQTAGEAFF. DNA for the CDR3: TGTGCCAGCAGCATGCAGACTGCCGGCGAAGCTTTCTTT.

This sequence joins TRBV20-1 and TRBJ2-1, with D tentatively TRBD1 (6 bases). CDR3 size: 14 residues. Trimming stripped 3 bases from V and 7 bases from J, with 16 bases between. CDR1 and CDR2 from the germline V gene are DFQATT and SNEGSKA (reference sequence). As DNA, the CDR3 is TGCAGTGCTAGCCCGGGACCAGGGGCGAATGAGCAGTTCTTC. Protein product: CSASPGPGANEQFF.

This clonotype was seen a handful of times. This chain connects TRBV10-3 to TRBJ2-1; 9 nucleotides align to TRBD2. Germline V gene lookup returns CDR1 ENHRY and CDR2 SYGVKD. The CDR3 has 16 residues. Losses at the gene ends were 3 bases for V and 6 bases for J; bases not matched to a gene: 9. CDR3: CAISEGGAGGTNEQFF. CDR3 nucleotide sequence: TGTGCCATCAGTGAAGGCGGGGCGGGGGGGACCAATGAGCAGTTCTTC.

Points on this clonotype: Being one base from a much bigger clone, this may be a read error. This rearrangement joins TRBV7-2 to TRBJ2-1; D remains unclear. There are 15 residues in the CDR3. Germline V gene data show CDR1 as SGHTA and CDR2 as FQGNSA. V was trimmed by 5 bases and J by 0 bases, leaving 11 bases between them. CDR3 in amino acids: CASSEVASSYNEQFF. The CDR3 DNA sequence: TGTGCCAGCAGCGAAGTGGCGAGCTCCTACAATGAGCAGTTCTTC.

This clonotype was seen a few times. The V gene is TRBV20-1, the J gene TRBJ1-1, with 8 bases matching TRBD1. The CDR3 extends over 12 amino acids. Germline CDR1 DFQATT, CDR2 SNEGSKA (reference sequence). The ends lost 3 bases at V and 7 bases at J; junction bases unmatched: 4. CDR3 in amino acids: CSASDRGIEAFF. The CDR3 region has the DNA TGCAGTGCTAGCGACAGGGGTATTGAAGCTTTCTTT.

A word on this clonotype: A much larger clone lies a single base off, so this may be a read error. CDR3 residues: CAGKTGTEETQYF. CDR3 sequence (DNA): TGTGCCGGCAAAACCGGGACAGAAGAGACCCAGTACTTC. The V call is TRBV7-9, the J call TRBJ2-5, with 7 bases identical to TRBD1. The CDR3 is 13 residues long. The V gene's germline CDR1 is SEHNR and CDR2 FQNEAQ (reference sequence). V gave up 11 bases and J gave up 3 bases; unmatched junction bases: 9.

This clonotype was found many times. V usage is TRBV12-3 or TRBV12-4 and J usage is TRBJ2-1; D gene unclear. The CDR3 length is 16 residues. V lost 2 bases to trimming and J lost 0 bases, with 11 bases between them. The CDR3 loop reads CASSLLAASSYNEQFF. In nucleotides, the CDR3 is TGTGCCAGCAGTTTACTGGCAGCAAGCTCCTACAATGAGCAGTTCTTC.

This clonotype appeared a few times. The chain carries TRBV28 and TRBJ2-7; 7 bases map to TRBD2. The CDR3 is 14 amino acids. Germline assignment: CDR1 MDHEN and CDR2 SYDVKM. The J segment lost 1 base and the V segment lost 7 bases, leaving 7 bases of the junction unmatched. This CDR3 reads CASTLAGESYEQYF. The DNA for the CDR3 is TGTGCCAGCACCCTGGCGGGAGAGTCCTACGAGCAGTACTTC.

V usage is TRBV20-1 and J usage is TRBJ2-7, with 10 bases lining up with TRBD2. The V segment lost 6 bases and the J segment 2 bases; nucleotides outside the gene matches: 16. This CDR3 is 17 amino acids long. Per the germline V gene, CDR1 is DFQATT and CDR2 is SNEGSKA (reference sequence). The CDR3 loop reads CSAHSGGLRDSAYEQYF. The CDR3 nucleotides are TGCAGTGCCCATAGCGGGGGGCTCCGAGATTCCGCCTACGAGCAGTACTTC.

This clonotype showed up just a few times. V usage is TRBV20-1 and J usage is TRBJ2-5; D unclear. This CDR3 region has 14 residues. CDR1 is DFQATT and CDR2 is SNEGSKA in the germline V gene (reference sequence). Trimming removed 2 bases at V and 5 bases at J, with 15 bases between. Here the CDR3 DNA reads TGCAGTGCTAGAAATCCGGTTGGGGTGGAGACCCAGTACTTC. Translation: CSARNPVGVETQYF.